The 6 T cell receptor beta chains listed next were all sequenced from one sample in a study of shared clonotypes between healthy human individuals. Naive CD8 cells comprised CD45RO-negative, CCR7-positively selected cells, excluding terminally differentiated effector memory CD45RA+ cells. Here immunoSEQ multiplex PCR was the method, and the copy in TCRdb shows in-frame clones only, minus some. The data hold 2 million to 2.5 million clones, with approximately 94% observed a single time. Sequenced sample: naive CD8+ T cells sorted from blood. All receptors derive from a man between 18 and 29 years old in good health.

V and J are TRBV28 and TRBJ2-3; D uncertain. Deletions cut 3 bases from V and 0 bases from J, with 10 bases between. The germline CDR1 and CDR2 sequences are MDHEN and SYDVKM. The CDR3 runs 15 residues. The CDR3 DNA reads TGTGCCAGCAGTTTGGTCGGATCTAGCACAGATACGCAGTATTTT. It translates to CASSLVGSSTDTQYF.

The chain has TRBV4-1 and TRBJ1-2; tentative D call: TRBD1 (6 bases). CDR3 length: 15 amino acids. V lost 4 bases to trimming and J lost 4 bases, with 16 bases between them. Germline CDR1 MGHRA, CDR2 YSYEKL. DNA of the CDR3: TGCGCCAGCAGCCGAATCTCCGGGACAATCTATGGCTACACCTTC. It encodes CASSRISGTIYGYTF.

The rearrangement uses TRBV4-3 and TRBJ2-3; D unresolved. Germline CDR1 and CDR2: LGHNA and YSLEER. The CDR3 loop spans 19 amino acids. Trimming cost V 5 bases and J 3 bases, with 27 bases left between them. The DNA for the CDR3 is TGCGCCAGCAGCGAATCTTTATTCCCCGGCCTCTCCAGTACAGATACGCAGTATTTT. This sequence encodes CASSESLFPGLSSTDTQYF.

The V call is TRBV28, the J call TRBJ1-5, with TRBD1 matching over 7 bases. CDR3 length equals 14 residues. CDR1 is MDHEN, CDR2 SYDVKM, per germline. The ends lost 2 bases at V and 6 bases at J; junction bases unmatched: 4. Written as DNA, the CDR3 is TGTGCCAGCAGTTTACGGCAGGGGGTTCAGCCCCAGCATTTT. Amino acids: CASSLRQGVQPQHF. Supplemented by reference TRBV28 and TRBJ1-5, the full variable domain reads DVKVTQSSRYLVKRTGEKVFLECVQDMDHENMFWYRQDPGLGLRLIYFSYDVKMKEKGDIPEGYSVSREKKERFSLILESASTNQTSMYLCASSLRQGVQPQHFGDGTRLSIL.

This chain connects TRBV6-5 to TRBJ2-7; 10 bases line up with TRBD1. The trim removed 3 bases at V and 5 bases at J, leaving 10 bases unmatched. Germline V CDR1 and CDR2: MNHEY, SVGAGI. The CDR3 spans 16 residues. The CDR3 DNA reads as TGTGCCAGCAGTTATTCGAACCCGACAGGGGGCGACGAGCAGTACTTC. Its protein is CASSYSNPTGGDEQYF.

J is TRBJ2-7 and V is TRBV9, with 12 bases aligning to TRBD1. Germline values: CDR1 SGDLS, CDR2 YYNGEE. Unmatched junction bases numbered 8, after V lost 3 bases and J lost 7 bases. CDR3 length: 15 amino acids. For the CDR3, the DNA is TGTGCCAGCAGCGCTGGGGACAGGGGGCTCGGAGAGCAGTACTTC. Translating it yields CASSAGDRGLGEQYF.